These 20 T cell receptor beta chains came from one sample sequenced in a study of blood T cells in healthy people across ages. A J-beta primer mix and a sample-barcoded 5' primer were used in a second PCR of roughly 7 to 12 cycles. TCRdb itself ran the 5' RACE reads through MiXCR, one entry per CDR3 protein. The table shows 1.5 million to 2 million distinct CDR3 sequences, with more than 35% occurring only once. Sequencing was done on a sample of blood. The receptors were gathered from a human donor in good health.

This clonotype was counted between two and nine times. The chain uses TRBV14 and TRBJ2-7; D is ambiguous. V was cut by 5 bases and J by 4 bases, with 12 bases left in between. The CDR3 runs to 13 residues. Germline V lookup: CDR1 SGHDN, CDR2 FVKESK. CDR3 nucleotides: TGTGCCAGCAGCAACCGGTTCAAATACGAGCAGTACTTC. Amino acids: CASSNRFKYEQYF.

The rearrangement uses TRBV4-3 and TRBJ2-7; D possibly corresponds to TRBD1 (5 bases). CDR3 length: 15 residues. Per the germline V gene, CDR1 is LGHNA and CDR2 is YSLEER. The V end lost 8 bases, the J end lost 2 bases, and 19 bases lay between the germline ends. The CDR3 loop is CASGQDYPDPYEQYF. In DNA form, the CDR3 reads TGCGCCAGCGGACAAGATTATCCGGACCCCTACGAGCAGTACTTC.

A remark on this clonotype: Compared with germline, one end of the junction differs, possibly owing to a read error. The gene calls are TRBV7-2 and TRBJ1-1; weak D call: TRBD1 (5 bases). Germline V CDR1 and CDR2: SGHTA, FQGNSA. This CDR3 spans 17 amino acids. The CDR3 nucleotides are TGTGCCAGCGGCTTAGGCTATCGACAGTTAATGAACACTGAAGCTTTCTTT. Protein: CASGLGYRQLMNTEAFF.

This clonotype was observed a few times. The rearrangement uses TRBV7-2 and TRBJ1-2; a weak D match, TRBD1 (6 bases). The CDR3 is made up of 13 amino acids. V was shortened by 1 base and J by 8 bases, with 11 bases between the two germline ends. Germline CDR1 reads SGHTA; CDR2 reads FQGNSA. The CDR3 loop is CASSLGGLRGYTF. The CDR3 coding sequence is TGTGCCAGCAGCTTAGGGGGGCTGAGGGGCTACACCTTC.

The J gene is TRBJ2-7, the V gene TRBV4-3, with TRBD2 matching over 13 bases. This CDR3 is 15 amino acids long. Germline CDR1 LGHNA, CDR2 YSLEER. V was clipped by 3 bases and J by 5 bases; unmatched bases: 4. The CDR3 reads CASSHGGTSGDEQYF. DNA for the CDR3: TGCGCCAGCAGCCACGGAGGGACTAGCGGGGACGAGCAGTACTTC.

Only a few counts were recorded for this clonotype. The rearrangement links TRBV20-1 to TRBJ1-2, with a possible D match to TRBD1 (6 bases). CDR1 DFQATT and CDR2 SNEGSKA come from the germline V gene (reference sequence). This CDR3 is built from 16 residues. Trimming removed 4 bases at V and 3 bases at J, with 21 bases between. The CDR3 DNA sequence: TGCAGTGCTAAAATCGCTACAGGGAGAGAGTACTATGGCTACACCTTC. Protein sequence: CSAKIATGREYYGYTF.

V and J are TRBV5-5 and TRBJ1-2; D may be TRBD1 (6 bases). This CDR3 spans 14 amino acids. Trimming took off 4 bases at V and 1 base at J, with 11 bases between the two ends. Per germline, CDR1 SGHKS and CDR2 YYEKEE (reference sequence). CDR3 sequence: CASSEDSYNYGYTF. The CDR3 nucleotides are TGTGCCAGCAGCGAGGACAGTTATAACTATGGCTACACCTTC.

The chain couples TRBV12-3 or TRBV12-4 to TRBJ2-7; D is perhaps TRBD1 (6 bases). The DNA matches TRBJ2-5 better at its end, which makes the J call doubtful. The CDR3 sequence is 13 residues long. The DNA of the CDR3 is TGTGCCAGCACCGAGGGGGTAATTGGGACCCAGTACTTC. Translating gives CASTEGVIGTQYF.

This chain connects TRBV4-1 to TRBJ1-2; D may be TRBD1 (6 bases). V shed 0 bases and J shed 6 bases, with 14 bases lying between them. There are 15 residues in the CDR3. Germline assignment: CDR1 MGHRA and CDR2 YSYEKL. Written as DNA, the CDR3 is TGCGCCAGCAGCCAAGATTCTTTGGGGGCGCATGGCTACACCTTC. Translated: CASSQDSLGAHGYTF.

This clonotype was observed a handful of times. This chain uses TRBV6-1 with TRBJ2-4, with a possible D match to TRBD2 (5 bases). The CDR3 contains 14 residues. Germline V gives CDR1 MNHNS, CDR2 SASEGT. V was trimmed by 8 bases and J by 3 bases, leaving 14 bases between them. The CDR3 here is CASGEILLKNIQYF. The CDR3 nucleotides are TGTGCCAGCGGGGAGATTCTGCTCAAAAACATTCAGTACTTC.

The rearrangement uses TRBV15 and TRBJ2-3; D is uncertain. V lost 1 base and J 4 bases, leaving 3 bases between the germline ends. Per germline, CDR1 LNHNV and CDR2 YYDKDF (reference sequence). There are 12 residues in the CDR3. CDR3 sequence: CATSRGSDTQYF. The CDR3 DNA follows: TGTGCCACCAGCAGAGGGTCAGATACGCAGTATTTT.

The chain has TRBV20-1 and TRBJ2-7; 8 bases agree with TRBD1. With 5 bases clipped from V and 0 bases from J, the junction kept 9 bases outside the gene matches. Germline V gene data show CDR1 as DFQATT and CDR2 as SNEGSKA (reference sequence). CDR3 length: 15 residues. The CDR3 coding sequence is TGCAGTGCTGGACCAAGGGACAGGAACTCCTACGAGCAGTACTTC. Its translation: CSAGPRDRNSYEQYF.

Ten or more counts support this clonotype. V usage is TRBV7-9 and J usage is TRBJ2-7; perhaps TRBD2 as D (6 bases). Germline CDR1 and CDR2: SEHNR and FQNEAQ (reference sequence). The length of the CDR3 is 13 residues. The V end lost 5 bases, the J end lost 4 bases, and 12 bases lay between the germline ends. The CDR3 protein is CASSPGGIYEQYF. DNA for the CDR3: TGTGCCAGCAGCCCCGGGGGAATTTACGAGCAGTACTTC. The full variable domain, with the rest looked up from reference TRBV7-9 and TRBJ2-7, is DTGVSQNPRHKITKRGQNVTFRCDPISEHNRLYWYRQTLGQGPEFLTYFQNEAQLEKSRLLSDRFSAERPKGSFSTLEIQRTEQGDSAMYLCASSPGGIYEQYFGPGTRLTVT.

The chain couples TRBV5-8 to TRBJ1-1, with TRBD1 matching 7 bases. Germline V gene data show CDR1 as SGHTS and CDR2 as YDEGEE. CDR3 length: 14 residues. V lost 3 bases, J lost 6 bases, and 8 bases stayed unmatched. CDR3 amino acids: CASSSPDRDAEAFF. The CDR3, as DNA: TGTGCCAGCAGCTCCCCAGACAGGGACGCTGAAGCTTTCTTT.

The chain's CDR3 is CASSWEAVKNIQYF. For the CDR3, the DNA is TGTGCCAGCAGTTGGGAGGCTGTCAAAAACATTCAGTACTTC. The rearrangement links TRBV12-3 or TRBV12-4 to TRBJ2-4, with D tentatively TRBD2 (6 bases). This CDR3 region has 14 residues. With 4 bases removed from V and 3 bases from J, the gap between germline ends came to 10 bases.

The V call is TRBV10-3, the J call TRBJ1-1, with D perhaps TRBD1 (6 bases). Trimming removed 7 bases at V and 2 bases at J, with 11 bases between. The CDR3 is 13 amino acids. CDR1 is ENHRY, CDR2 SYGVKD, per germline. CDR3 protein: CAITGTSNTEAFF. The CDR3 DNA reads as TGTGCCATCACCGGGACATCCAACACTGAAGCTTTCTTT.

This chain joins TRBV5-1 and TRBJ1-1, with D maybe TRBD1 (6 bases). V lost 6 bases to trimming and J lost 3 bases, with 12 bases between them. The V gene's germline CDR1 is SGHRS and CDR2 YFSETQ. There are 13 residues in the CDR3. The chain's CDR3 is CASIGTTYTEAFF. The CDR3, as DNA: TGCGCCAGCATAGGGACAACGTACACTGAAGCTTTCTTT.

This clonotype has just a few counts. The chain carries TRBV20-1 and TRBJ2-5; no clear D. Germline V gene sequence: CDR1 DFQATT, CDR2 SNEGSKA (reference sequence). V lost 0 bases to trimming and J lost 4 bases, with 6 bases between them. The CDR3 totals 12 residues. Written as DNA, the CDR3 is TGCAGTGCTAGAGACTCGACAGAGACCCAGTACTTC. Translating gives CSARDSTETQYF.

This sequence joins TRBV18 and TRBJ1-5, with no clear D. The CDR3 length is 14 residues. The V gene lost 1 base and the J gene lost 7 bases, with 11 bases spanning the gap. CDR1 is KGHSH, CDR2 LQKENI, per germline. The CDR3 loop reads CASSPRVDEQPQHF. The CDR3, as DNA: TGTGCCAGCTCACCACGAGTCGATGAACAGCCCCAGCATTTT. Supplemented by reference TRBV18 and TRBJ1-5, the full variable domain reads NAGVMQNPRHLVRRRGQEARLRCSPMKGHSHVYWYRQLPEEGLKFMVYLQKENIIDESGMPKERFSAEFPKEGPSILRIQQVVRGDSAAYFCASSPRVDEQPQHFGDGTRLSIL.

This clonotype was found many times. The chain carries TRBV29-1 and TRBJ2-5; TRBD2 is a possible D gene (6 bases). CDR3 length: 12 amino acids. V lost 6 bases and J lost 0, with 8 bases in between. Germline V gene lookup returns CDR1 SQVTM and CDR2 ANQGSEA. The CDR3 here is CSVAGYQETQYF. CDR3 DNA sequence: TGCAGCGTCGCGGGATACCAAGAGACCCAGTACTTC.